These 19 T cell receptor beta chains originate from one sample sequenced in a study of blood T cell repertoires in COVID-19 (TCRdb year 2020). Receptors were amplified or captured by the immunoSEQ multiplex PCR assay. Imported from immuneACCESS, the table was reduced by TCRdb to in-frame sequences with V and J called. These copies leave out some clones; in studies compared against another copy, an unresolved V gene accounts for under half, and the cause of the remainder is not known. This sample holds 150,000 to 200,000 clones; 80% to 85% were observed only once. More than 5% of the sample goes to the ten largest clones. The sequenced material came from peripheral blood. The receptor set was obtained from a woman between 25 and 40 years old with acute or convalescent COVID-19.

The CDR3 here is CASRRAKTSGIQETQYF. DNA for the CDR3: TGTGCCAGCAGGAGGGCGAAGACTAGCGGGATCCAAGAGACCCAGTACTTC. The chain recombines TRBV11-2 with TRBJ2-5, with TRBD2 identical over 11 bases. The CDR3 has 17 amino acids. Unmatched junction bases numbered 10, after V lost 6 bases and J lost 1 base. In germline, CDR1 is SGHAT, CDR2 FQNNGV.

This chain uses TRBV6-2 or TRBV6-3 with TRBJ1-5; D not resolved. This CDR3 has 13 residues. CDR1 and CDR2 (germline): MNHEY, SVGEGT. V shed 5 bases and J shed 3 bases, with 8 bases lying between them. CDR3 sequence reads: CASSRGYNQPQHF. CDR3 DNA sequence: TGTGCCAGCAGTCGGGGATACAATCAGCCCCAGCATTTT.

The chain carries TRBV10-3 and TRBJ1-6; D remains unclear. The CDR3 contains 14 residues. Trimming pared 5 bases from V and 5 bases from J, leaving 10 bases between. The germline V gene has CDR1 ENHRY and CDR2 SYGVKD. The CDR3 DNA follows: TGTGCCATCAGTATGGGAGTTGATAATTCACCCCTCCACTTT. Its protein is CAISMGVDNSPLHF.

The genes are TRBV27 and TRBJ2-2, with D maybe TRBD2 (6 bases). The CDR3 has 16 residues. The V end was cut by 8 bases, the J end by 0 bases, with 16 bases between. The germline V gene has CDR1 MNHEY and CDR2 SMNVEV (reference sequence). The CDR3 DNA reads TGTGCCAGCGCCCTTTGGGAGGTTACGAACACCGGGGAGCTGTTTTTT. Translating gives CASALWEVTNTGELFF.

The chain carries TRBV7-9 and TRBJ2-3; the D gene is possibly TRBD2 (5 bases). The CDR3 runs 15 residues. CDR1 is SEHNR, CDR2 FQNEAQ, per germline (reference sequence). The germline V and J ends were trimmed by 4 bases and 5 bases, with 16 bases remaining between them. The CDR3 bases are TGTGCCAGCAGCTCGGTAATGGGGAGAATAGATACGCAGTATTTT. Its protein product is CASSSVMGRIDTQYF.

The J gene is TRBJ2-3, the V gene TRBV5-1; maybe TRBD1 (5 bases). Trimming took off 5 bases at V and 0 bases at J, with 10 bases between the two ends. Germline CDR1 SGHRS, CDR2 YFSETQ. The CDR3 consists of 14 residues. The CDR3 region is CASRWGPSTDTQYF. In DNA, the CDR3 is TGCGCCAGCAGGTGGGGCCCTAGCACAGATACGCAGTATTTT.

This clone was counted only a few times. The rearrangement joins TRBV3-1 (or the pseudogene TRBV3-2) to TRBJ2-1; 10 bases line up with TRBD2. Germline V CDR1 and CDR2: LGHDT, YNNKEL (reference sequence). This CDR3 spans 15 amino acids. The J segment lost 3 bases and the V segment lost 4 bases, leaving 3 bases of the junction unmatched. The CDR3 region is CASSPRTSGYNEQFF. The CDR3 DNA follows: TGTGCCAGCAGCCCCCGGACTAGCGGCTACAATGAGCAGTTCTTC.

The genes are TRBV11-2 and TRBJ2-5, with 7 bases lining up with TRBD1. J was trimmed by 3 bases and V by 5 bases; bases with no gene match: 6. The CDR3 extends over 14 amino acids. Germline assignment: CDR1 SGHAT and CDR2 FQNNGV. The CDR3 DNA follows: TGTGCCAGCAGCCAGGACAGGCCCGAAGAGACCCAGTACTTC. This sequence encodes CASSQDRPEETQYF.

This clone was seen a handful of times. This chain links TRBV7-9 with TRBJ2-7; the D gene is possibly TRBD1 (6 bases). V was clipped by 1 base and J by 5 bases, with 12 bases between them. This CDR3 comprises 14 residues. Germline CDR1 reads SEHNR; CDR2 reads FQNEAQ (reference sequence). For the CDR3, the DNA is TGTGCCAGCAGCTTAGAAGGGGGTGGGGACGAGCAGTACTTC. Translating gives CASSLEGGGDEQYF.

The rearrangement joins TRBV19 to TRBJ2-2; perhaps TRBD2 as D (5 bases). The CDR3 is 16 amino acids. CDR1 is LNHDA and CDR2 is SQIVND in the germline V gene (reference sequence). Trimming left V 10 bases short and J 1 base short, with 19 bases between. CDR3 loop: CATRSFASGNTGELFF. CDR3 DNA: TGTGCCACCAGATCTTTTGCGAGCGGGAACACCGGGGAGCTGTTTTTT. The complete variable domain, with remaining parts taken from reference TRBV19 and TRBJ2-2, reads DGGITQSPKYLFRKEGQNVTLSCEQNLNHDAMYWYRQDPGQGLRLIYYSQIVNDFQKGDIAEGYSVSREKKESFPLTVTSAQKNPTAFYLCATRSFASGNTGELFFGEGSRLTVL.

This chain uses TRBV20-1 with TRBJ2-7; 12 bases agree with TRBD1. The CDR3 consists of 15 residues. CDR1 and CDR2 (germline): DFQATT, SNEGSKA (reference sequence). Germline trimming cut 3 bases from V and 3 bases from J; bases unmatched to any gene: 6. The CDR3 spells CSASGGQGALYEQYF. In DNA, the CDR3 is TGCAGTGCTAGTGGGGGACAGGGGGCACTCTACGAGCAGTACTTC.

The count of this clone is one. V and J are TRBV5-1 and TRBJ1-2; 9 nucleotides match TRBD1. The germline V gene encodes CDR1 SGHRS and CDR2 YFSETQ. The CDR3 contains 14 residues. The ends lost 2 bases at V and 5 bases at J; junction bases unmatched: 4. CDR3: CASSLSGTGYGYTF. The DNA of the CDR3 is TGCGCCAGCAGCTTATCCGGGACAGGGTATGGCTACACCTTC.

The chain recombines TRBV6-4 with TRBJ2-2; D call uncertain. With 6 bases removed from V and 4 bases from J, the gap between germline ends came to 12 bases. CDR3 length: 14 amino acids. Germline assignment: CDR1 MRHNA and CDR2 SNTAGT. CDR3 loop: CASSTASGTGELFF. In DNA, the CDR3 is TGTGCCAGCAGCACGGCTTCGGGCACCGGGGAGCTGTTTTTT.

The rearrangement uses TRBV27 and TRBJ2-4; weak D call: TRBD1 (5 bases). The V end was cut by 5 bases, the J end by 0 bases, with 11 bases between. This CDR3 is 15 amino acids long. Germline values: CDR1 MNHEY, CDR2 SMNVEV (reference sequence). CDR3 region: CASSHLRGAKNIQYF. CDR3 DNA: TGTGCCAGCAGTCATTTAAGGGGAGCCAAAAACATTCAGTACTTC.

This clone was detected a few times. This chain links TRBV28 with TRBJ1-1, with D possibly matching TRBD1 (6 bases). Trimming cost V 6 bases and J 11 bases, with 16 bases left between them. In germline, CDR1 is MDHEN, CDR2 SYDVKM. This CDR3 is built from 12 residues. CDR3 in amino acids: CASSLQGMLAFF. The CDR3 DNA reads TGTGCCAGCAGCCTCCAGGGGATGTTGGCTTTCTTT.

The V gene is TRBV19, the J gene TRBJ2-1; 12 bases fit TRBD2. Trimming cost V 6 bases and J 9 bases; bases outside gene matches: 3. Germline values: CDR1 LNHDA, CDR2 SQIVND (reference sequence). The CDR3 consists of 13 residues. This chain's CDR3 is CASRASGRVEQFF. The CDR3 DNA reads TGTGCCAGTAGGGCTAGCGGGAGGGTTGAGCAGTTCTTC.

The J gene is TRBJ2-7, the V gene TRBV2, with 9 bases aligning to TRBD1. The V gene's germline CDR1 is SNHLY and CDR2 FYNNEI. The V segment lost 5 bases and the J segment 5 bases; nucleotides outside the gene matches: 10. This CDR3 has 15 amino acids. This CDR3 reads CASSFAGTGNDEQYF. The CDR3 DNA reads TGTGCCAGCAGTTTTGCCGGGACAGGGAACGACGAGCAGTACTTC.

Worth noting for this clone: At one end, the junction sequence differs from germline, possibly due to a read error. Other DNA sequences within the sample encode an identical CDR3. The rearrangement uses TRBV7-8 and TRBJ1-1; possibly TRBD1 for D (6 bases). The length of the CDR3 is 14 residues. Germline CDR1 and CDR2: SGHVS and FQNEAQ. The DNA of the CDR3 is TGTGCCAGCAGCTTAGTAAGGGGGAACACTGAAGCTTTCTTC. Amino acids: CASSLVRGNTEAFF.

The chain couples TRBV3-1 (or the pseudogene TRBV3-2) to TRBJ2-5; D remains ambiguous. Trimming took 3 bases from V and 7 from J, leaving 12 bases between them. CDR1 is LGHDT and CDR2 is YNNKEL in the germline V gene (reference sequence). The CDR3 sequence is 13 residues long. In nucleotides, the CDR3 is TGTGCCAGCAGCCAGACTCCCGTAGGGACCCAGTACTTC. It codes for CASSQTPVGTQYF.